These 15 T cell receptor beta chains originate from one sample sequenced in a study of cytomegalovirus exposure and HLA in healthy donors. The PCR made use of 60 Vbeta and 13 Jbeta primers. Produced via immunoSEQ multiplex PCR; TCRdb's table is partial and in-frame only. The profile shows roughly 150,000 clones, roughly 79% of them singletons. Specimen: PBMCs. The receptor set was obtained from a young man in good health and CMV-seropositive.

This sequence joins TRBV5-1 and TRBJ2-7, with 7 nucleotides matching TRBD1. Germline V CDR1 and CDR2: SGHRS, YFSETQ. V lost 4 bases, J lost 5 bases, and 6 bases stayed unmatched. The CDR3 loop spans 13 amino acids. This CDR3 is CASSPQGWDEQYF. The CDR3 bases are TGCGCCAGCAGCCCACAGGGGTGGGACGAGCAGTACTTC.

V is TRBV5-5 and J is TRBJ2-3, with 10 positions matching TRBD1. The CDR3 runs to 15 residues. Germline loops: CDR1 SGHKS, CDR2 YYEKEE (reference sequence). V lost 6 bases and J lost 4; bases outside the gene matches: 8. The CDR3 DNA sequence: TGTGCCAGCACATACCGGGACAGGGGACCAGATACGCAGTATTTT. This codes for CASTYRDRGPDTQYF.

The V gene is TRBV5-1, the J gene TRBJ1-4; 8 bases align to TRBD1. Germline CDR1 is SGHRS and CDR2 is YFSETQ. This CDR3 contains 14 residues. The V segment lost 4 bases and the J segment 7 bases; nucleotides outside the gene matches: 6. Written as DNA, the CDR3 is TGCGCCAGCAGCGCCGGGACAGGTGGTGAAAAACTGTTTTTT. Translating it yields CASSAGTGGEKLFF.

This clone appeared once. This chain uses TRBV10-3 with TRBJ2-5; D possibly corresponds to TRBD2 (6 bases). The V and J ends lost 3 bases and 14 bases respectively, with 16 bases between them. CDR3 length equals 12 residues. The germline gives CDR1 ENHRY, CDR2 SYGVKD. Written as DNA, the CDR3 is TGTGCCATCAGTGATTCTCGACTAGGAGAATACTTC. It yields the protein CAISDSRLGEYF.

The rearrangement joins TRBV10-3 to TRBJ2-1, with D possibly being TRBD2 (6 bases). Germline V lookup: CDR1 ENHRY, CDR2 SYGVKD. The CDR3 sequence is 14 residues long. V gave up 3 bases and J gave up 4 bases, with 10 bases separating them. The CDR3 sequence: CAISDGDSYNEQFF. In nucleotides, the CDR3 is TGTGCCATCAGTGATGGGGACTCTTACAATGAGCAGTTCTTC.

The rearrangement joins TRBV7-9 to TRBJ2-7; maybe TRBD1 (6 bases). The V end was cut by 5 bases, the J end by 9 bases, with 20 bases between. This CDR3 comprises 14 residues. Germline values: CDR1 SEHNR, CDR2 FQNEAQ (reference sequence). CDR3 in DNA: TGTGCCAGCAGCCCCGGGACACCACCTACGAGGCAGTACTTC. Protein sequence: CASSPGTPPTRQYF.

This clone was picked up one time. This chain links TRBV5-1 with TRBJ1-1, with 10 bases identical to TRBD1. CDR3 length equals 14 residues. Germline V gene lookup returns CDR1 SGHRS and CDR2 YFSETQ. The V gene end was trimmed by 3 bases and the J gene end by 6 bases; junction bases not matched to a gene: 5. The DNA for the CDR3 is TGCGCCAGCAGCTCCGGACAGGGGGGCCCTGAAGCTTTCTTT. This translates into CASSSGQGGPEAFF. Drawing the rest from reference TRBV5-1 and TRBJ1-1, the complete variable domain is KAGVTQTPRYLIKTRGQQVTLSCSPISGHRSVSWYQQTPGQGLQFLFEYFSETQRNKGNFPGRFSGRQFSNSRSEMNVSTLELGDSALYLCASSSGQGGPEAFFGQGTRLTVV.

This chain links TRBV25-1 with TRBJ2-1, with 9 bases that match TRBD1. The CDR3 sequence is 14 residues long. Germline CDR1 MGHDK, CDR2 SYGVNS. Germline trimming cut 6 bases from V and 4 bases from J; bases unmatched to any gene: 4. CDR3 sequence: CASSATGGYNEQFF. The CDR3 nucleotides are TGTGCCAGCAGCGCGACAGGGGGGTACAATGAGCAGTTCTTC.

The chain couples TRBV7-2 to TRBJ2-5, with D unresolved. V was shortened by 3 bases and J by 4 bases, with 6 bases between the two germline ends. Germline values: CDR1 SGHTA, CDR2 FQGNSA. There are 12 residues in the CDR3. The CDR3 loop is CASSFRSETQYF. The DNA of the CDR3 is TGTGCCAGCAGCTTCAGATCAGAGACCCAGTACTTC.

Here the CDR3 DNA reads TGTGCCAGCAGTGACGGGGAGGGGATTGATGGCTACACCTTC. Translation: CASSDGEGIDGYTF. The chain couples TRBV6-4 to TRBJ1-2; TRBD1 is a possible D gene (5 bases). The germline gives CDR1 MRHNA, CDR2 SNTAGT. V lost 2 bases, J lost 6 bases, and 13 bases lay in between. The CDR3 is 14 amino acids.

This rearrangement joins TRBV14 to TRBJ2-7, with 9 bases lining up with TRBD1. Trimming cost V 6 bases and J 6 bases; bases outside gene matches: 6. Germline CDR1 is SGHDN and CDR2 is FVKESK. CDR3 length: 13 amino acids. CDR3 sequence reads: CASSRQGGLEQYF. In nucleotides, the CDR3 is TGTGCCAGCAGTCGACAGGGGGGTCTCGAGCAGTACTTC.

The rearrangement joins TRBV12-2 to TRBJ2-1; the DNA was not used to check the table's D call, TRBD2. TRBV12-2 constitutes a pseudogene. This CDR3 has 14 residues. The CDR3 bases are TGTGCAAGCCGCGCGGGGGGCCCCGGGGATGAGCAGTTCTTC. This sequence encodes CASRAGGPGDEQFF.

The chain employs TRBV27 and TRBJ1-2; D may be TRBD1 (5 bases). Between the trimmed V and J ends, which lost 3 bases and 6 bases, there was a span of 11 bases. Germline V gene sequence: CDR1 MNHEY, CDR2 SMNVEV (reference sequence). The CDR3 length is 13 residues. CDR3 in amino acids: CASSFQGGNGYTF. The CDR3, as DNA: TGTGCCAGCAGTTTTCAGGGAGGGAATGGCTACACCTTC.

This rearrangement joins TRBV29-1 to TRBJ1-2, with TRBD1 identical over 7 bases. CDR3 length equals 16 residues. V was clipped by 3 bases and J by 5 bases; unmatched bases: 15. Germline V lookup: CDR1 SQVTM, CDR2 ANQGSEA. The DNA of the CDR3 is TGCAGCGTTGACCGAGACAGGGAGATGTTTGGGTATGGCTACACCTTC. Translation gives CSVDRDREMFGYGYTF.

V is TRBV19 and J is TRBJ1-5; no clear D gene. V was shortened by 1 base and J by 3 bases, with 7 bases between the two germline ends. This CDR3 spans 14 amino acids. The germline V gene encodes CDR1 LNHDA and CDR2 SQIVND (reference sequence). The CDR3 here is CASSIGGYNQPQHF. The CDR3 DNA reads TGTGCCAGTAGTATAGGAGGATACAATCAGCCCCAGCATTTT.